These T cell receptor beta chains were read from a single sample in a study of tumor-infiltrating lymphocytes in primary liver carcinoma. One entry per CDR3 protein, called by TCRdb with MiXCR from the multiplex PCR reads. Among approximately 45,000 distinct CDR3 sequences listed, 60% to 80% were seen once. The specimen was tumor-adjacent normal liver tissue. The source of these receptors is a woman aged 25 to 39 with primary liver carcinoma and hepatitis B virus infection. CDR3s include the opening cysteine and the closing phenylalanine or tryptophan. The D gene is left open where the match is weak. Only part of the rows carry a size: once, few, many, or a class if the clone is expanded.

d_gene: TRBD1
abundance: once
j_gene: TRBJ2-7
v_gene: TRBV5-1
CDR3nt: TGTGCCAGCAGCCCAGGAGGTTCCCCCAGGGGGCGACACGAGCAGTACTTC
CDR3aa: CASSPGGSPRGRHEQYF

d_gene: .
abundance: many
j_gene: TRBJ1-2
v_gene: TRBV28
CDR3nt: TGTGCCAGCAGCAAAACCGGGTTTTGGGCGAGCGGCTACACCTTC
CDR3aa: CASSKTGFWASGYTF

d_gene: TRBD2
abundance: once
j_gene: TRBJ2-2
v_gene: TRBV11-1
CDR3nt: TGTGCCAGAAGCAGGGTTATGGCGGGAGTGTCCAGGGAACTGTTTTTT
CDR3aa: CARSRVMAGVSRELFF

d_gene: .
abundance: .
j_gene: TRBJ2-1
v_gene: TRBV11-2
CDR3nt: TGTGCCAGCAGCGCCCCCCACGAGCAGTTCTTC
CDR3aa: CASSAPHEQFF

d_gene: TRBD1
abundance: .
j_gene: TRBJ1-1
v_gene: TRBV11-2
CDR3nt: TGTACCAGCAGTCCCGGGACAGAAGCTTCCTTT
CDR3aa: CTSSPGTEASF

d_gene: .
abundance: .
j_gene: TRBJ2-2
v_gene: TRBV12-3/TRBV12-4
CDR3nt: TGTGTCAGCAGCTCGGGGCAGGGAATGGGCGGGGAGCTGTTTTTT
CDR3aa: CVSSSGQGMGGELFF

d_gene: .
abundance: .
j_gene: TRBJ2-3
v_gene: TRBV29-1
CDR3nt: TGCAGCATTGAGGTAGAGAGGAGCACAGATACGCAGTATTTT
CDR3aa: CSIEVERSTDTQYF

d_gene: .
abundance: .
j_gene: TRBJ2-1
v_gene: TRBV14
CDR3nt: TGTGCCGGCAGCCAAGTAGTCCCCGGGGCCTACAATGAACAGTTCTTC
CDR3aa: CAGSQVVPGAYNEQFF

d_gene: .
abundance: .
j_gene: TRBJ2-7
v_gene: TRBV10-1
CDR3nt: TGCGCCAGCAATGGAGTATCCCGCGGGCAGTACTTC
CDR3aa: CASNGVSRGQYF

d_gene: .
abundance: .
j_gene: TRBJ2-3
v_gene: TRBV21-1
CDR3nt: TGTGCCAGCAGAACCGGGACAGGGAAAAAGAATCAGTCCCAGTATTTT
CDR3aa: CASRTGTGKKNQSQYF

d_gene: .
abundance: many
j_gene: TRBJ1-1
v_gene: TRBV28
CDR3nt: TGTGCCAGCAGTTTTGTCCTTTTGAACACTGAAGCTTTCTTT
CDR3aa: CASSFVLLNTEAFF

d_gene: TRBD1
abundance: .
j_gene: TRBJ1-2
v_gene: TRBV11-2
CDR3nt: TGTGGCAGCAGCCACAGGGGGTGCGGGGACTATGGCTACACCTTC
CDR3aa: CGSSHRGCGDYGYTF

d_gene: .
abundance: .
j_gene: TRBJ2-7
v_gene: TRBV7-9
CDR3nt: TGTGCCAGCAGTCATGTACAGGGCTACGAGCAGTACTTC
CDR3aa: CASSHVQGYEQYF

d_gene: .
abundance: many
j_gene: TRBJ2-1
v_gene: TRBV24-1
CDR3nt: TGTGCCACCAGGGGAAAGGACAGCACCTACAATGAGCAGTTCTTC
CDR3aa: CATRGKDSTYNEQFF

d_gene: .
abundance: .
j_gene: TRBJ2-2
v_gene: TRBV4-1
CDR3nt: TGCGCCATCAGCCCCGGTCTCCCGGCCGGGGAGCTGGTTTTT
CDR3aa: CAISPGLPAGELVF

d_gene: .
abundance: .
j_gene: TRBJ2-7
v_gene: TRBV11-2
CDR3nt: TGTGCCAGCAGCTCAGCGGTTACCTACGAGCAGTACTTC
CDR3aa: CASSSAVTYEQYF

d_gene: .
abundance: .
j_gene: TRBJ1-6
v_gene: TRBV12-3/TRBV12-4
CDR3nt: TGTGTCAGCAGTTTAGGAGGGTCGGGTTCATCCCTCCACTTT
CDR3aa: CVSSLGGSGSSLHF